Sequencing of this T cell receptor beta chain was carried out in a study of shared clonotypes between healthy human individuals. Produced via immunoSEQ multiplex PCR; TCRdb's table is partial and in-frame only. The sample lists around 1.5 million clones, under 99% occurring once. V lost 0 bases to trimming and J lost 6 bases; unmatched junction nucleotides: 14. CDR3 length equals 17 residues. Germline V lookup: CDR1 SGDLS, CDR2 YYNGEE. The V and J genes are TRBV9 and TRBJ1-1, with 7 nucleotides matching TRBD1. The sample was naive CD4+ T cells sorted from blood. Subset of the sample: CD45RA+ positively selected. This receptor was taken from a man younger than 40 in good health. CDR3 amino acids: CASSVGPRTGVSPEAFF. The CDR3 DNA reads TGTGCCAGCAGCGTAGGCCCCCGGACAGGAGTCAGCCCTGAAGCTTTCTTT.